One and the same sample provided the 23 T cell receptor beta chains below, sequenced in a study of T cell repertoires in cytomegalovirus infection. Via MiXCR, TCRdb re-called the reads, giving one row per CDR3 protein. The sample shows hundreds of thousands of distinct CDR3 sequences, about 44% of them seen only once. The antigens these receptors bind are not known. The sequencing used cultured PBMCs, collected from culture after CMV antigen stimulation. The receptors were sampled from a human donor in good health (CMV status not recorded). Some clones in this sample may be carry-over from other donors' samples.

The genes are TRBV5-1 and TRBJ2-7; TRBD2 matches 9 bases. V trimming: 0 bases; J trimming: 3 bases; junction bases outside the gene matches: 4. Germline CDR1 is SGHRS and CDR2 is YFSETQ. The CDR3 loop spans 15 amino acids. CDR3 nucleotides: TGCGCCAGCAGCTTGGCGGGTAGCGGGAGCTACGAGCAGTACTTC. The encoded protein is CASSLAGSGSYEQYF.

This chain links TRBV7-2 with TRBJ2-1; the match to TRBD2 covers 9 bases. The CDR3 length is 14 residues. Trimming cost V 3 bases and J 8 bases; bases outside gene matches: 5. Germline V gene sequence: CDR1 SGHTA, CDR2 FQGNSA. CDR3: CASSLVSGRHEQFF. The CDR3 DNA reads as TGTGCCAGCAGCTTGGTTAGCGGGAGACATGAGCAGTTCTTC.

This clonotype was detected only a few times. The V and J genes are TRBV7-9 and TRBJ2-1; TRBD2 aligns across 14 bases. Per germline, CDR1 SEHNR and CDR2 FQNEAQ (reference sequence). There are 16 residues in the CDR3. V lost 3 bases, J lost 9 bases, and 7 bases stayed unmatched. CDR3 sequence (DNA): TGTGCCAGCAGCTTGGGGACTAGCGGGAGACAGGGTGAGCAGTTCTTC. This sequence encodes CASSLGTSGRQGEQFF.

CDR3 amino acids: CASSGMEETQYF. In nucleotides, the CDR3 is TGTGCCAGCAGTGGGATGGAAGAGACCCAGTACTTC. The chain has TRBV25-1 and TRBJ2-5; D not certain. This CDR3 has 12 amino acids. Germline V CDR1 and CDR2: MGHDK, SYGVNS. Trimming pared 4 bases from V and 3 bases from J, leaving 6 bases between.

CDR3 sequence (DNA): TGCAGTGCCCGCGAGGGGGGGCTTTATCAGCCCCAGCATTTT. Translation gives CSAREGGLYQPQHF. The chain is built from TRBV20-1 and TRBJ1-5; a possible D gene is TRBD1 (6 bases). Germline CDR1 is DFQATT and CDR2 is SNEGSKA (reference sequence). The V gene lost 6 bases and the J gene lost 5 bases, with 17 bases spanning the gap. CDR3 length: 14 amino acids.

The table lists this clonotype with many counts. CDR3 DNA: TGTGCCAGCAGCTTCCGCACAGATACGCAGTATTTT. Amino acid sequence: CASSFRTDTQYF. This sequence joins TRBV7-6 and TRBJ2-3; no firm D call. Deletions cut 3 bases from V and 1 base from J, with 2 bases between. Germline V lookup: CDR1 SGHVS, CDR2 FNYEAQ. The CDR3 covers 12 residues.

The chain couples TRBV6-2 or TRBV6-3 to TRBJ2-3; weak D call: TRBD2 (6 bases). The V gene's germline CDR1 is MNHEY and CDR2 SVGEGT. The CDR3 extends over 14 amino acids. V was shortened by 9 bases and J by 4 bases, with 17 bases between the two germline ends. CDR3: CARELATHPDTQYF. The CDR3, as DNA: TGTGCCAGAGAGCTAGCGACGCACCCAGATACGCAGTATTTT.

This clonotype showed up just a few times. V usage is TRBV5-6 and J usage is TRBJ1-1; 7 nucleotides agree with TRBD1. This CDR3 spans 15 amino acids. Trimming cost V 4 bases and J 4 bases; bases outside gene matches: 10. Germline loops: CDR1 SGHDT, CDR2 YYEEEE. CDR3 residues: CASSTHHRGGTEAFF. The CDR3 DNA follows: TGTGCCAGCAGCACCCACCACAGGGGTGGCACTGAAGCTTTCTTT. Full variable domain (rest looked up from reference TRBV5-6 and TRBJ1-1): DAGVTQSPTHLIKTRGQQVTLRCSPKSGHDTVSWYQQALGQGPQFIFQYYEEEERQRGNFPDRFSGHQFPNYSSELNVNALLLGDSALYLCASSTHHRGGTEAFFGQGTRLTVV.

The table lists this clonotype with a few counts. This CDR3 is CASSSQERATNEKLFF. CDR3 DNA sequence: TGTGCCAGCAGCTCTCAGGAGAGGGCAACTAATGAAAAACTGTTTTTT. The chain has TRBV7-8 and TRBJ1-4; D is unclear. The CDR3 covers 16 residues. The V and J ends lost 4 bases and 0 bases respectively, with 12 bases between them. Germline CDR1 SGHVS, CDR2 FQNEAQ.

The chain combines TRBV11-2 with TRBJ2-5; 9 positions match TRBD1. This CDR3 has 16 residues. Unmatched junction bases numbered 12, after V lost 5 bases and J lost 5 bases. Germline V gene sequence: CDR1 SGHAT, CDR2 FQNNGV. This CDR3 reads CASSLQRTGGVETQYF. DNA for the CDR3: TGTGCCAGCAGCCTACAGAGAACAGGGGGCGTCGAGACCCAGTACTTC.

The V gene is TRBV7-9, the J gene TRBJ1-5; TRBD1 is a possible D gene (5 bases). The V gene lost 5 bases and the J gene lost 6 bases, with 11 bases spanning the gap. Looked up from germline, CDR1 is SEHNR and CDR2 is FQNEAQ (reference sequence). This CDR3 has 13 residues. CDR3 in DNA: TGTGCCAGCAGCGCACAGGAAGGTCAGCCCCAGCATTTT. This codes for CASSAQEGQPQHF. The complete variable domain, with remaining parts taken from reference TRBV7-9 and TRBJ1-5, reads DTGVSQNPRHKITKRGQNVTFRCDPISEHNRLYWYRQTLGQGPEFLTYFQNEAQLEKSRLLSDRFSAERPKGSFSTLEIQRTEQGDSAMYLCASSAQEGQPQHFGDGTRLSIL.

The J gene is TRBJ1-3, the V gene TRBV7-2; D may be TRBD1 (5 bases). The CDR3 has 15 residues. From germline, CDR1 is SGHTA and CDR2 FQGNSA. V dropped 2 bases and J dropped 4 bases, with 12 bases sitting between them. CDR3 DNA sequence: TGTGCCAGCAGCTTAATCGGGGCATTAGGAAACACCATATATTTT. This encodes CASSLIGALGNTIYF.

This clonotype was seen a few times. The rearrangement joins TRBV7-2 to TRBJ2-7; 8 bases match TRBD2. Germline-derived CDR1 and CDR2 are SGHTA and FQGNSA. The CDR3 is made up of 14 amino acids. V lost 6 bases, J lost 6 bases, and 10 bases stayed unmatched. The CDR3: CASRTGTSISEQYF. The DNA of the CDR3 is TGTGCCAGCAGAACCGGGACTAGTATTTCCGAGCAGTACTTC.

This clonotype has only a few counts. The chain has TRBV25-1 and TRBJ1-2; TRBD1 matches 8 bases. This CDR3 spans 15 amino acids. V lost 3 bases and J lost 10; bases outside the gene matches: 13. Germline CDR1 MGHDK, CDR2 SYGVNS. CDR3 in amino acids: CASSDRTGPLDDYTF. For the CDR3, the DNA is TGTGCCAGCAGTGATCGGACAGGGCCCCTCGATGACTACACCTTC.

This clonotype was seen only a few times. The chain joins TRBV12-3 or TRBV12-4 to TRBJ1-1; no clear D. CDR3 size: 16 residues. V gave up 6 bases and J gave up 4 bases, with 21 bases separating them. The CDR3 DNA reads as TGTGCCAGCAGCCTGGAAGGGTGGTCCATTGGCACTGAAGCTTTCTTT. Protein: CASSLEGWSIGTEAFF.

This chain connects TRBV7-8 to TRBJ1-3; possible D gene TRBD1, 5 bases. V was cut by 5 bases and J by 6 bases, with 20 bases left in between. The CDR3 contains 16 residues. Germline CDR1 SGHVS, CDR2 FQNEAQ. CDR3 in amino acids: CASSPRQQSNQNTIYF. The CDR3 DNA sequence: TGTGCCAGCAGCCCGAGACAGCAATCCAACCAAAACACCATATATTTT.

The chain has TRBV23-1 and TRBJ1-2, with TRBD1 identical over 11 bases. TRBV23-1 is noted as an ORF with a role that remains uncertain. The ends lost 2 bases at V and 3 bases at J; junction bases unmatched: 5. There are 16 residues in the CDR3. CDR3: CASSQRTGGRYYGYTF. CDR3 sequence (DNA): TGCGCCAGCAGTCAACGGACAGGGGGCAGATACTATGGCTACACCTTC.

The chain carries TRBV7-2 and TRBJ1-2; D gene uncertain. This CDR3 contains 14 residues. Germline V gives CDR1 SGHTA, CDR2 FQGNSA. Trimming stripped 4 bases from V and 0 bases from J, with 9 bases between. CDR3 in DNA: TGTGCCAGCAGCTCCGGGCCCTCTAACTATGGCTACACCTTC. It is translated as CASSSGPSNYGYTF.

The chain carries TRBV2 and TRBJ2-2, with D unresolved. The CDR3 contains 15 residues. Germline V gene sequence: CDR1 SNHLY, CDR2 FYNNEI. The ends were cut back, 3 bases at V and 2 bases at J, with 10 bases in the middle. Here the CDR3 DNA reads TGTGCCAGCAGTGATGGGCAGTCCAACACCGGGGAGCTGTTTTTT. Protein product: CASSDGQSNTGELFF.

J is TRBJ2-4 and V is TRBV20-1, with 10 nucleotides matching TRBD1. Germline trimming cut 1 base from V and 7 bases from J; bases unmatched to any gene: 7. Germline V lookup: CDR1 DFQATT, CDR2 SNEGSKA (reference sequence). The CDR3 loop spans 15 amino acids. CDR3 sequence: CSARVGDRGFNIQYF. As DNA, the CDR3 is TGCAGTGCTAGAGTGGGGGACAGGGGTTTTAACATTCAGTACTTC.

The V gene is TRBV2, the J gene TRBJ1-4; D remains unclear. Germline CDR1 reads SNHLY; CDR2 reads FYNNEI. Trimming took off 4 bases at V and 6 bases at J, with 18 bases between the two ends. The CDR3 has 16 amino acids. CDR3 residues: CASSGGSTGLDEKLFF. The CDR3 DNA sequence: TGTGCCAGCAGTGGGGGTTCGACGGGTTTAGATGAAAAACTGTTTTTT. The entire variable domain, with the rest obtained from reference TRBV2 and TRBJ1-4, is as follows: EPEVTQTPSHQVTQMGQEVILRCVPISNHLYFYWYRQILGQKVEFLVSFYNNEISEKSEIFDDQFSVERPDGSNFTLKIRSTKLEDSAMYFCASSGGSTGLDEKLFFGSGTQLSVL.

The chain has TRBV7-9 and TRBJ2-1; a weak D match, TRBD2 (6 bases). CDR3 length: 16 amino acids. CDR1 SEHNR and CDR2 FQNEAQ come from the germline V gene (reference sequence). Trimming removed 3 bases at V and 7 bases at J, with 19 bases between. Written as DNA, the CDR3 is TGTGCCAGCAGCTTCGGTAATTTGGGAGGCCCGAATGAGCAGTTCTTC. This sequence encodes CASSFGNLGGPNEQFF.

The chain links TRBV5-1 to TRBJ2-6; no reliable D call. This CDR3 has 17 amino acids. V was shortened by 5 bases and J by 0 bases, with 15 bases between the two germline ends. CDR1 and CDR2 from the germline V gene are SGHRS and YFSETQ. The CDR3 loop is CASSQEIILSGANVLTF. The CDR3 DNA reads as TGCGCCAGCAGTCAGGAGATCATCCTCTCTGGGGCCAACGTCCTGACTTTC.